This T cell receptor beta chain was captured by sequencing in a study of blood T cell repertoires in COVID-19. The trim removed 4 bases at V and 7 bases at J, leaving 9 bases unmatched. CDR1 and CDR2 (germline): LNHDA, SQIVND (reference sequence). The CDR3 loop spans 15 amino acids. Only in-frame clones appear in the TCRdb table, and some are missing; sequencing was by immunoSEQ multiplex PCR. The table shows 200,000 to 300,000 clones, with roughly 76% occurring only once. This clone showed up just a few times. The material sequenced was peripheral blood. The receptor was isolated from a woman of 80 years or more with COVID-19, enrolled during active disease. The J gene is TRBJ1-5, the V gene TRBV19, with 8 nucleotides matching TRBD1. The CDR3 here is CASSNDRGIRQPQHF. The CDR3 DNA sequence: TGTGCCAGTAGTAACGACAGGGGAATAAGACAGCCCCAGCATTTT.